The 30 T cell receptor beta chains below come from one sample, sequenced in a study of graft-versus-host responses after intestinal transplantation. Sequencing used immunoSEQ multiplex PCR; TCRdb keeps in-frame clones, though not all of them. The sample has some 40,000 clones; roughly nine tenths are singletons. Processed graft tissue released its intraepithelial and lamina propria lymphocytes. Specimen: ileum tissue, collected 200 to 210 days after intestinal transplant. The origin of the receptors is a human patient who received an intestinal transplant, so some T cells may come from the graft donor.

The chain is built from TRBV29-1 and TRBJ2-7; D call uncertain. The germline gives CDR1 SQVTM, CDR2 ANQGSEA. Trimming stripped 4 bases from V and 2 bases from J, with 6 bases between. CDR3 size: 11 residues. Here the CDR3 DNA reads TGCAGCGTTGCGGGCGCCTACGAGCAGTACTTC. Translated: CSVAGAYEQYF.

The chain links TRBV9 to TRBJ1-3; D not certain. There are 14 residues in the CDR3. The V and J ends lost 0 bases and 0 bases respectively, with 4 bases between them. The germline gives CDR1 SGDLS, CDR2 YYNGEE. The CDR3 loop reads CASSVAGSGNTIYF. Written as DNA, the CDR3 is TGTGCCAGCAGCGTAGCCGGCTCTGGAAACACCATATATTTT. Variable domain in full (rest from reference TRBV9 and TRBJ1-3): DSGVTQTPKHLITATGQRVTLRCSPRSGDLSVYWYQQSLDQGLQFLIQYYNGEERAKGNILERFSAQQFPDLHSELNLSSLELGDSALYFCASSVAGSGNTIYFGEGSWLTVV.

The sample holds a few counts of this clone. The V gene is TRBV7-3, the J gene TRBJ2-2; D gene ambiguous. This CDR3 is built from 14 residues. Trimming shortened V by 6 bases and J by 0 bases, and 8 bases separated the two germline ends. Germline V CDR1 and CDR2: SGHTA, FQGTGA. CDR3 residues: CASSRSANTGELFF. CDR3 in DNA: TGTGCCAGCAGTAGGAGCGCGAACACCGGGGAGCTGTTTTTT.

The V and J genes are TRBV28 and TRBJ2-5; no firm D call. V was shortened by 3 bases and J by 5 bases, with 7 bases between the two germline ends. The CDR3 loop spans 12 amino acids. Per germline, CDR1 MDHEN and CDR2 SYDVKM. As DNA, the CDR3 is TGTGCCAGCAGTTTGGGCCCCGAGACCCAGTACTTC. It is translated as CASSLGPETQYF.

The chain uses TRBV15 and TRBJ1-1; D is perhaps TRBD1 (5 bases). Germline CDR1 is LNHNV and CDR2 is YYDKDF (reference sequence). V was clipped by 4 bases and J by 4 bases, with 13 bases between them. The CDR3 has 14 residues. CDR3 in DNA: TGTGCCACCAGCAACTCAGGGTGGAGCACTGAAGCTTTCTTT. Translation gives CATSNSGWSTEAFF. Full variable domain (remainder filled in from reference TRBV15 and TRBJ1-1): DAMVIQNPRYQVTQFGKPVTLSCSQTLNHNVMYWYQQKSSQAPKLLFHYYDKDFNNEADTPDNFQSRRPNTSFCFLDIRSPGLGDTAMYLCATSNSGWSTEAFFGQGTRLTVV.

The chain couples TRBV5-1 to TRBJ2-5; a possible D gene is TRBD2 (6 bases). Germline V gene sequence: CDR1 SGHRS, CDR2 YFSETQ. The CDR3 spans 14 residues. The V end lost 2 bases, the J end lost 2 bases, and 10 bases lay between the germline ends. The CDR3 reads CASSFSGGQETQYF. As DNA, the CDR3 is TGCGCCAGCAGCTTTAGCGGCGGACAAGAGACCCAGTACTTC.

This chain connects TRBV5-1 to TRBJ2-1; D unresolved. The CDR3 totals 15 residues. V lost 0 bases, J lost 0 bases, and 7 bases lay in between. Germline V gene data show CDR1 as SGHRS and CDR2 as YFSETQ. The chain's CDR3 is CASSLEPSSYNEQFF. DNA of the CDR3: TGCGCCAGCAGCTTGGAACCAAGCTCCTACAATGAGCAGTTCTTC.

The chain couples TRBV5-1 to TRBJ1-1, with D possibly TRBD1 on 6 matching bases. The CDR3 is 13 residues long. The V gene lost 7 bases and the J gene lost 3 bases, with 13 bases spanning the gap. Germline values: CDR1 SGHRS, CDR2 YFSETQ. The CDR3 DNA reads TGCGCCAGCGGATCCGGGACATACACTGAAGCTTTCTTT. This sequence encodes CASGSGTYTEAFF. Supplemented by reference TRBV5-1 and TRBJ1-1, the full variable domain reads KAGVTQTPRYLIKTRGQQVTLSCSPISGHRSVSWYQQTPGQGLQFLFEYFSETQRNKGNFPGRFSGRQFSNSRSEMNVSTLELGDSALYLCASGSGTYTEAFFGQGTRLTVV.

This chain links TRBV7-9 with TRBJ2-7, with TRBD1 matching over 9 bases. The CDR3 covers 14 residues. The germline V gene encodes CDR1 SEHNR and CDR2 FQNEAQ (reference sequence). J lost 4 bases, V lost 5 bases, and 6 bases had no gene match. CDR3 amino acids: CASSVGQGFYEQYF. CDR3 sequence (DNA): TGTGCCAGCAGCGTGGGACAGGGTTTTTACGAGCAGTACTTC.

This chain joins TRBV10-2 and TRBJ2-1; 12 bases are shared with TRBD2. Germline loops: CDR1 WSHSY, CDR2 SAAADI. The ends lost 6 bases at V and 2 bases at J; junction bases unmatched: 11. The CDR3 is 18 amino acids. This CDR3 is CASSALRTSGNTYNEQFF. Written as DNA, the CDR3 is TGCGCCAGCAGCGCCCTGAGGACTAGCGGGAACACCTACAATGAGCAGTTCTTC.

The V call is TRBV19, the J call TRBJ1-5; 7 bases map to TRBD1. Germline V gives CDR1 LNHDA, CDR2 SQIVND (reference sequence). V trimming: 10 bases; J trimming: 2 bases; junction bases outside the gene matches: 14. This CDR3 contains 16 residues. The CDR3 bases are TGTGCCACCACAGGGGCCTCATTATCGGGCAATCAGCCCCAGCATTTT. Protein sequence: CATTGASLSGNQPQHF.

CDR3 region: CASSLRTGGTDTQYF. DNA for the CDR3: TGTGCCAGCAGCTTAAGGACAGGGGGCACAGATACGCAGTATTTT. The chain carries TRBV11-3 and TRBJ2-3; 9 nucleotides agree with TRBD1. V lost 2 bases to trimming and J lost 1 base; unmatched junction nucleotides: 1. The CDR3 runs 15 residues. CDR1 is SGHNT and CDR2 is YENEEA in the germline V gene.

This chain uses TRBV11-3 with TRBJ2-7; 7 positions match TRBD2. The V gene end was trimmed by 3 bases and the J gene end by 2 bases; junction bases not matched to a gene: 1. The CDR3 is 13 amino acids. The germline CDR1 and CDR2 sequences are SGHNT and YENEEA. The CDR3 DNA sequence: TGTGCCAGCAGCTTGCGGGGGACCTACGAGCAGTACTTC. It is translated as CASSLRGTYEQYF.

The chain recombines TRBV5-6 with TRBJ2-5; possibly TRBD2 for D (7 bases). The DNA end is a closer match to TRBJ2-7, so the J assignment may be wrong. In germline, CDR1 is SGHDT, CDR2 YYEEEE. CDR3 length equals 15 residues. The CDR3 bases are TGTGCCAGCAGCTTGCAAGGGAGGGGGGCCTACGAGCAGTACTTC. Translation gives CASSLQGRGAYEQYF.

This clone was seen just once. V gene TRBV7-2 combines with J gene TRBJ2-1, with 12 bases matching TRBD2. The CDR3 is 17 residues long. The germline V gene encodes CDR1 SGHTA and CDR2 FQGNSA. Trimming removed 4 bases from V and 8 bases from J; junction bases left unmatched: 12. The CDR3 protein is CASSSLLAGGPRDEQFF. The CDR3 DNA sequence: TGTGCCAGCAGCTCCCTGCTAGCGGGAGGGCCAAGGGATGAGCAGTTCTTC.

The V gene is TRBV27, the J gene TRBJ1-5; the D gene is possibly TRBD1 (5 bases). Trimming removed 3 bases at V and 5 bases at J, with 8 bases between. CDR1 is MNHEY and CDR2 is SMNVEV in the germline V gene (reference sequence). The CDR3 is made up of 13 amino acids. Here the CDR3 reads CASSFRVDQPQHF. Here the CDR3 DNA reads TGTGCCAGCAGTTTCAGGGTCGATCAGCCCCAGCATTTT.

With respect to this clone: At one boundary the junction diverges from the germline segment, which might be a read error. V is TRBV14 and J is TRBJ1-1, with TRBD1 matching 7 bases. The CDR3 has 11 amino acids. The germline V gene encodes CDR1 SGHDN and CDR2 FVKESK. This CDR3 is CASSQGGTVTF. Here the CDR3 DNA reads TGTGCCAGCAGCCAAGGAGGGACAGTTACCTTT. The variable domain in full, with the rest retrieved from reference TRBV14 and TRBJ1-1, is EAGVTQFPSHSVIEKGQTVTLRCDPISGHDNLYWYRRVMGKEIKFLLHFVKESKQDESGMPNNRFLAERTGGTYSTLKVQPAELEDSGVYFCASSQGGTVTFGQGTRLTVV.

This chain links TRBV5-1 with TRBJ1-2; maybe TRBD1 (5 bases). Germline-derived CDR1 and CDR2 are SGHRS and YFSETQ. This CDR3 region has 13 residues. V lost 4 bases and J 1 base, leaving 8 bases between the germline ends. The CDR3 sequence is CASSADSNYGYTF. CDR3 coding DNA: TGCGCCAGCAGCGCCGACAGTAACTATGGCTACACCTTC.

The chain carries TRBV5-4 and TRBJ2-1, with TRBD2 matching over 16 bases. V shed 3 bases, J shed 3 bases, and the junction held 6 bases outside the gene matches. The CDR3 has 18 amino acids. CDR1 is SGHNT, CDR2 YYREEE, per germline (reference sequence). This chain's CDR3 is CASSSGTSGGAGYNEQFF. Here the CDR3 DNA reads TGTGCCAGCAGCTCAGGGACTAGCGGGGGGGCCGGCTACAATGAGCAGTTCTTC.

V is TRBV9 and J is TRBJ2-1; D ambiguous. V lost 2 bases, J lost 3 bases, and 9 bases lay in between. Germline V CDR1 and CDR2: SGDLS, YYNGEE. CDR3 length equals 14 residues. DNA of the CDR3: TGTGCCAGCAGCGTTGGGCTCCTCTACAATGAGCAGTTCTTC. Its translation: CASSVGLLYNEQFF.

The chain recombines TRBV5-1 with TRBJ2-7; TRBD1 might be the D (8 bases). Germline CDR1 is SGHRS and CDR2 is YFSETQ. CDR3 length equals 15 residues. The germline V and J ends were trimmed by 4 bases and 3 bases, with 17 bases remaining between them. The CDR3 loop reads CASSLGQGGFYEQYF. The CDR3 DNA reads TGCGCCAGCAGCCTCGGACAGGGAGGGTTCTACGAGCAGTACTTC.

J is TRBJ2-7 and V is TRBV27; D not resolved. Trimming took off 0 bases at V and 3 bases at J, with 9 bases between the two ends. CDR1 is MNHEY, CDR2 SMNVEV, per germline (reference sequence). The CDR3 spans 14 residues. The CDR3 region is CASSLSGVYYEQYF. The CDR3 region has the DNA TGTGCCAGCAGTTTATCGGGTGTTTACTACGAGCAGTACTTC.

This clone was picked up a small number of times. This chain joins TRBV9 and TRBJ1-3, with a weak D call TRBD1 (6 bases). Germline V gene lookup returns CDR1 SGDLS and CDR2 YYNGEE. Deletions cut 0 bases from V and 2 bases from J, with 12 bases between. The CDR3 covers 16 residues. CDR3 coding DNA: TGTGCCAGCAGCGTAGAAACAGGGTACCCTGGAAACACCATATATTTT. It specifies CASSVETGYPGNTIYF.

This chain joins TRBV2 and TRBJ2-5; no reliable D call. V lost 3 bases to trimming and J lost 1 base, with 9 bases between them. The CDR3 runs 14 residues. Germline V gene sequence: CDR1 SNHLY, CDR2 FYNNEI. In DNA form, the CDR3 reads TGTGCCAGCAGTGAGACCCGGGTCCAAGAGACCCAGTACTTC. It translates to CASSETRVQETQYF.

This clone turned up a few times. The V and J genes are TRBV30 and TRBJ1-6; tentatively, D is TRBD1 (5 bases). The V and J ends lost 8 bases and 7 bases respectively, with 15 bases between them. The CDR3 extends over 13 amino acids. Germline CDR1 reads GTSNPN; CDR2 reads SVGIG (reference sequence). This chain's CDR3 is CAIRQSRNSPLHF. The CDR3 DNA is TGTGCCATAAGACAGTCCAGGAATTCACCCCTCCACTTT.

The rearrangement links TRBV28 to TRBJ1-2, with 8 bases lining up with TRBD1. The V gene end was trimmed by 3 bases and the J gene end by 8 bases; junction bases not matched to a gene: 5. Germline CDR1 is MDHEN and CDR2 is SYDVKM. The CDR3 totals 13 residues. CDR3 region: CASSFWTGNGYTF. The CDR3 coding sequence is TGTGCCAGCAGTTTTTGGACAGGGAACGGCTACACCTTC.

In this sample, this clone turned up a few times. The chain recombines TRBV7-9 with TRBJ2-7; 9 nucleotides agree with TRBD1. In germline, CDR1 is SEHNR, CDR2 FQNEAQ (reference sequence). This CDR3 has 15 residues. The junction had 6 bases not matched to a gene; V was cut back by 3 bases and J by 3 bases. The CDR3 region is CASSLGTGQGYEQYF. CDR3 in DNA: TGTGCCAGCAGCTTGGGGACAGGGCAAGGCTACGAGCAGTACTTC.

This clone was seen only once. V gene TRBV5-1 combines with J gene TRBJ2-1; a weak D match, TRBD2 (5 bases). V lost 2 bases and J 4 bases, leaving 7 bases between the germline ends. The CDR3 has 13 amino acids. Germline-derived CDR1 and CDR2 are SGHRS and YFSETQ. The CDR3 is CASSFTGYNEQFF. CDR3 nucleotides: TGCGCCAGCAGCTTCACGGGATACAATGAGCAGTTCTTC.

J is TRBJ2-7 and V is TRBV7-8, with 7 positions matching TRBD2. The germline V gene encodes CDR1 SGHVS and CDR2 FQNEAQ. The CDR3 length is 13 residues. V trimming: 5 bases; J trimming: 2 bases; junction bases outside the gene matches: 3. The CDR3 coding sequence is TGTGCCAGCAGCCTCGGACTAGCCTACGAGCAGTACTTC. Translation gives CASSLGLAYEQYF. Full variable domain (rest looked up from reference TRBV7-8 and TRBJ2-7): GAGVSQSPRYKVAKRGQDVALRCDPISGHVSLFWYQQALGQGPEFLTYFQNEAQLDKSGLPSDRFFAERPEGSVSTLKIQRTQQEDSAVYLCASSLGLAYEQYFGPGTRLTVT.

The rearrangement uses TRBV19 and TRBJ1-5; D call uncertain. V shed 5 bases and J shed 0 bases, with 2 bases lying between them. The CDR3 covers 12 residues. The V gene's germline CDR1 is LNHDA and CDR2 SQIVND (reference sequence). CDR3 DNA: TGTGCCAGTAGTTTTAGCAATCAGCCCCAGCATTTT. Its protein is CASSFSNQPQHF.